The 2 T cell receptor beta chains in this list originate from one sample, sequenced in a study of control samples from healthy donors and cancer patients (dated by TCRdb to the early 2020s). Receptor libraries were prepared by the immunoSEQ multiplex PCR assay. TCRdb's version of the immuneACCESS table is confined to in-frame rearrangements and falls short of the full clone set. An unresolved V gene accounts for under half of the shortfall where checked; the remainder is of unknown origin. A total of over 50,000 clones appear in this sample, approximately 86% of them only once. Of the sample, 3.5% to 4% falls within the top ten clones. Sample: blood. Every receptor here comes from a man aged 45-65 years in good health.

The chain has TRBV7-6 and TRBJ2-7; tentatively, D is TRBD1 or TRBD2 (5 bases each). The V and J ends lost 1 base and 6 bases respectively, with 10 bases between them. This CDR3 contains 13 residues. Germline values: CDR1 SGHVS, CDR2 FNYEAQ. CDR3 in DNA: TGTGCCAGCAGCTTAGGCAGGGACCGCGAGCAGTACTTC. Translation gives CASSLGRDREQYF.

The V and J genes are TRBV19 and TRBJ2-5; 7 bases are a match to TRBD1. The CDR3 is 11 amino acids. The V and J ends lost 10 bases and 4 bases, in that order; junction bases with no gene match: 3. CDR1 LNHDA and CDR2 SQIVND come from the germline V gene (reference sequence). The chain's CDR3 is CATRQGETQYF. In nucleotides, the CDR3 is TGTGCCACGCGACAGGGAGAGACCCAGTACTTC.